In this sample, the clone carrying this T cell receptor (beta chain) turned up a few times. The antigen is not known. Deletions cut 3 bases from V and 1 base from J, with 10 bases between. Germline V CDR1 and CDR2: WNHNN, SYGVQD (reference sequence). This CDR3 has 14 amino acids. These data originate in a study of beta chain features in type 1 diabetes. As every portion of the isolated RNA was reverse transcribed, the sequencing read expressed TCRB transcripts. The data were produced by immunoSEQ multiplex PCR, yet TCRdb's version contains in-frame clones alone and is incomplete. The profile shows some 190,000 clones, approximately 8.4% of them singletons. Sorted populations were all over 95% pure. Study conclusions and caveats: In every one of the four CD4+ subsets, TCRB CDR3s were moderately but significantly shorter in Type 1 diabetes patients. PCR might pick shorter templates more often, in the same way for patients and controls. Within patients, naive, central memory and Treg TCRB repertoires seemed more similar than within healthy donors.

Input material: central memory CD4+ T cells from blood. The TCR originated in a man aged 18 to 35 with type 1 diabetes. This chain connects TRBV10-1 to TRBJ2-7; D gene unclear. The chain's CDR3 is CASSDNVRSYEQYF. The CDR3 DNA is TGCGCCAGCAGTGATAACGTCAGGTCCTACGAGCAGTACTTC.